Sequencing of this T cell receptor beta chain was carried out in a study of CD8 T cells in ankylosing spondylitis. General study findings and limits: Made up of eight or nine highly homologous variants, a TCR beta motif appeared characteristic of ankylosing spondylitis blood.

Germline trimming cut 1 base from V and 2 bases from J; bases unmatched to any gene: 5. Per the germline V gene, CDR1 is DFQATT and CDR2 is SNEGSKA (reference sequence). The length of the CDR3 is 14 residues. This clonotype was counted ten times or more. Its antigen is currently unknown. Via MiXCR, TCRdb re-called the 5' RACE reads, giving one row per CDR3 protein. The profile shows tens of thousands of distinct CDR3 sequences, about 9% of them singletons. The receptor comes from a male donor with ankylosing spondylitis. Sequences were obtained from blood, either unsorted or a sorted T cell fraction (not recorded which). The V and J genes are TRBV20-1 and TRBJ2-7; 7 bases map to TRBD2. The CDR3 DNA sequence: TGCAGTGCTAGAGGTCGGGACTATGCCTACGAGCAGTACTTC. As protein: CSARGRDYAYEQYF.